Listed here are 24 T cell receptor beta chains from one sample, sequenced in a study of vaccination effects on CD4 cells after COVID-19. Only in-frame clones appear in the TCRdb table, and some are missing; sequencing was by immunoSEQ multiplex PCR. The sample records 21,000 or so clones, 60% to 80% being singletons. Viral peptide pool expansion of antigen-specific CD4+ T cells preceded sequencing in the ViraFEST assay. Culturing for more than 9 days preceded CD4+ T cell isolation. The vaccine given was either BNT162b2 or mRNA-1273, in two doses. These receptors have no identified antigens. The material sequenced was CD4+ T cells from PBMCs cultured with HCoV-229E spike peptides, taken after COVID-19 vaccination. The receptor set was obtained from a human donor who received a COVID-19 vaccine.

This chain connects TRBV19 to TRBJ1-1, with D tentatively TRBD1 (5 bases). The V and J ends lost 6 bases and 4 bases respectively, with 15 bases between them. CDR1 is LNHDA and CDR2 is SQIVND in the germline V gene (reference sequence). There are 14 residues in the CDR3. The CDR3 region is CASSSYRGGTEAFF. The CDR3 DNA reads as TGTGCCAGTAGCTCTTATAGGGGTGGCACTGAAGCTTTCTTT.

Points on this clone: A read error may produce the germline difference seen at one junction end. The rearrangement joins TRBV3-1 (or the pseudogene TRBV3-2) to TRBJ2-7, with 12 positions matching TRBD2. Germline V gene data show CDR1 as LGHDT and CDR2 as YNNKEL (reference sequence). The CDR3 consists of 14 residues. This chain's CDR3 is CASSLQTSGSNPHF. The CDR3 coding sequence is TGTGCCAGCAGCCTACAGACTAGCGGGAGTAACCCCCACTTC.

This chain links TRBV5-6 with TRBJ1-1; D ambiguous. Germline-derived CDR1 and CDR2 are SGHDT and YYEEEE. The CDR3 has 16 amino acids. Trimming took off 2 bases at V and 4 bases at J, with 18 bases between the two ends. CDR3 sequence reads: CASSFRPAERVTEAFF. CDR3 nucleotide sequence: TGTGCCAGCAGCTTTCGTCCAGCGGAAAGGGTCACTGAAGCTTTCTTT.

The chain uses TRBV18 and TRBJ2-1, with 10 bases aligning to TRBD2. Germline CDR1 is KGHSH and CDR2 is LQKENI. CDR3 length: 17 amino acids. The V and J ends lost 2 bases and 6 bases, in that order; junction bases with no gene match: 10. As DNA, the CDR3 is TGTGCCAGCTCACCAATGGCAGCGGGAGGGCCCGGCAATGAGCAGTTCTTC. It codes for CASSPMAAGGPGNEQFF.

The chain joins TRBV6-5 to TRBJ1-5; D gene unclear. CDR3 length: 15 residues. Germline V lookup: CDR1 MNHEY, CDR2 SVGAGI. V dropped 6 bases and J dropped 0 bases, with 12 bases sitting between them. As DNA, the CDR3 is TGTGCCAGCAGGATCGAACAGTATAGCAATCAGCCCCAGCATTTT. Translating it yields CASRIEQYSNQPQHF.

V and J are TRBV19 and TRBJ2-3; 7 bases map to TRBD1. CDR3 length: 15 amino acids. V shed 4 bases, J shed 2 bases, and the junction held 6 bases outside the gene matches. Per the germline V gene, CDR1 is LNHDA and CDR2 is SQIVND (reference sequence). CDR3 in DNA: TGTGCCAGTAGTAGAGGAGGACAGGTCACAGATACGCAGTATTTT. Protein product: CASSRGGQVTDTQYF.

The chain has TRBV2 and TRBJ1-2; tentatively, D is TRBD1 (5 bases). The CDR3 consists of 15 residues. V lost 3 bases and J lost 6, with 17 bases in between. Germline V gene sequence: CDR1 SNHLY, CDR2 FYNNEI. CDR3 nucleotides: TGTGCCAGCAGTGAGGTGACGTCAGGGAGCGATGGCTACACCTTC. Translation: CASSEVTSGSDGYTF.

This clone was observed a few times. The CDR3 region is CSASRLNEAFF. The DNA for the CDR3 is TGCAGTGCTAGTCGGTTGAATGAAGCTTTCTTT. This rearrangement joins TRBV20-1 to TRBJ1-1, with no clear D. Germline lookup yields CDR1 DFQATT and CDR2 SNEGSKA (reference sequence). The CDR3 has 11 residues. Trimming removed 3 bases at V and 7 bases at J, with 9 bases between.

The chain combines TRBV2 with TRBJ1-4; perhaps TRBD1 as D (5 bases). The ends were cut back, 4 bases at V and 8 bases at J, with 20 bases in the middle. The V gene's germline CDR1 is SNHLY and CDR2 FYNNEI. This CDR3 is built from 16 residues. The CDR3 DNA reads TGTGCCAGCAGTGTAGAGGCCGGGACGGGAGGGGAAAAACTGTTTTTT. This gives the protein CASSVEAGTGGEKLFF.

CDR3 in amino acids: CASSQAGTGSNSPLHF. DNA for the CDR3: TGTGCCAGCAGCCAAGCGGGGACAGGGAGTAATTCACCCCTCCACTTT. This rearrangement joins TRBV3-1 (or the pseudogene TRBV3-2) to TRBJ1-6; 9 bases fit TRBD1. Trimming at V came to 1 base and at J to 6 bases, leaving 4 bases not matched to a gene. CDR3 length: 16 amino acids. Germline V gene sequence: CDR1 LGHDT, CDR2 YNNKEL (reference sequence).

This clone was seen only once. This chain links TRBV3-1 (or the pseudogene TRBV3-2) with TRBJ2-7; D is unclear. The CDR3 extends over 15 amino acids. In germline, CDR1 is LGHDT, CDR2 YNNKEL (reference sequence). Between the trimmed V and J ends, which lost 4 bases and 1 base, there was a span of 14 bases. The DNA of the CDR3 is TGTGCCAGCAGCCCCCAGATTTTGAGGTCCTACGAGCAGTACTTC. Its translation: CASSPQILRSYEQYF.

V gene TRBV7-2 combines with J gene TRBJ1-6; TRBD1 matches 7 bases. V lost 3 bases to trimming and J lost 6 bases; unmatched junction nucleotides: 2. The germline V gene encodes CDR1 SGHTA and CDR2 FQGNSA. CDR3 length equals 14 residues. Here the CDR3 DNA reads TGTGCCAGCAGCTTCCGGGACAGTAATTCACCCCTCCACTTT. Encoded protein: CASSFRDSNSPLHF.

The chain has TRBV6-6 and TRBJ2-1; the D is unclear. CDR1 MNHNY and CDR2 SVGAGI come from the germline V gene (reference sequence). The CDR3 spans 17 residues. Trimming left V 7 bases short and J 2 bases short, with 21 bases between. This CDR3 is CASTRNPGVGTYNEQFF. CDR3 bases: TGTGCCAGCACTCGTAATCCCGGAGTGGGGACCTACAATGAGCAGTTCTTC.

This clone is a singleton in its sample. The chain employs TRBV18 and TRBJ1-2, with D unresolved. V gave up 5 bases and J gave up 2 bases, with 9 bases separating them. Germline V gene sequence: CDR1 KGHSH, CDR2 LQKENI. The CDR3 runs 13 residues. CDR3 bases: TGTGCCAGCTCATTCGACATAAACTATGGCTACACCTTC. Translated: CASSFDINYGYTF.

Written as DNA, the CDR3 is TGTGCCAGCAGCTTAGTACCAGGGGGCATCACCGAGCAGTACTTC. Residues: CASSLVPGGITEQYF. The rearrangement joins TRBV7-2 to TRBJ2-7; 8 nucleotides align to TRBD1. This CDR3 spans 15 amino acids. The germline V gene encodes CDR1 SGHTA and CDR2 FQGNSA. J lost 6 bases, V lost 1 base, and 8 bases had no gene match. Looking up the rest from reference TRBV7-2 and TRBJ2-7 gives the full variable domain: GAGVSQSPSNKVTEKGKDVELRCDPISGHTALYWYRQSLGQGLEFLIYFQGNSAPDKSGLPSDRFSAERTGGSVSTLTIQRTQQEDSAVYLCASSLVPGGITEQYFGPGTRLTVT.

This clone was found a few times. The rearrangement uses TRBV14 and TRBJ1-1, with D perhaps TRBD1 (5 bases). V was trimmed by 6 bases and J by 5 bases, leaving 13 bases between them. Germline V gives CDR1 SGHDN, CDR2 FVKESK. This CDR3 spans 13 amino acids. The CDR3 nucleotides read TGTGCCAGCAGAAAGGCAGGGACGACTGAAGCTTTCTTT. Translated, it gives CASRKAGTTEAFF.

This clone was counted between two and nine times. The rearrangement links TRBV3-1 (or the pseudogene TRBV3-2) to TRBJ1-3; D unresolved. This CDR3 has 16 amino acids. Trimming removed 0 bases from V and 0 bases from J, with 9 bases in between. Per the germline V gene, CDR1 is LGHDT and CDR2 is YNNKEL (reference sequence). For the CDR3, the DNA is TGTGCCAGCAGCCAAGATCCGGGGAGCTCTGGAAACACCATATATTTT. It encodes CASSQDPGSSGNTIYF.

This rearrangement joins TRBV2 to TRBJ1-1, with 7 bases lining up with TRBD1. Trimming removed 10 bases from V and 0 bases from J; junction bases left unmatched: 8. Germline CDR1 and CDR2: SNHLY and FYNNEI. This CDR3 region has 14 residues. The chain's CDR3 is CATGQEVMNTEAFF. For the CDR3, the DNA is TGTGCCACCGGACAGGAAGTTATGAACACTGAAGCTTTCTTT. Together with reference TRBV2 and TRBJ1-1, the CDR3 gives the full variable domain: EPEVTQTPSHQVTQMGQEVILRCVPISNHLYFYWYRQILGQKVEFLVSFYNNEISEKSEIFDDQFSVERPDGSNFTLKIRSTKLEDSAMYFCATGQEVMNTEAFFGQGTRLTVV.

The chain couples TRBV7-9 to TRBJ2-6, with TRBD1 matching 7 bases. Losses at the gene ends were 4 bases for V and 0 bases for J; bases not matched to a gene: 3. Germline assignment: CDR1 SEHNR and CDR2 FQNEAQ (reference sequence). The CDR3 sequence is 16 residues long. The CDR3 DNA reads TGTGCCAGCAGCTGGACAGGATACTCTGGGGCCAACGTCCTGACTTTC. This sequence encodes CASSWTGYSGANVLTF.

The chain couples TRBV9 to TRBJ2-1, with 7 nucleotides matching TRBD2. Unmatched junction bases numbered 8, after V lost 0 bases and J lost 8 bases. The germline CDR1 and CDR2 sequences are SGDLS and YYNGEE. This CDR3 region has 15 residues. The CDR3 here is CASSVEVDGGDEQFF. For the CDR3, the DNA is TGTGCCAGCAGCGTAGAGGTCGATGGGGGGGATGAGCAGTTCTTC.

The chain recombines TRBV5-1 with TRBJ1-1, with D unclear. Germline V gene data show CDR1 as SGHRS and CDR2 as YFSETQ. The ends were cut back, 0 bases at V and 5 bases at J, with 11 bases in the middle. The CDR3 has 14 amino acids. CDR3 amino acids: CASSLDPGGTEAFF. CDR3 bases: TGCGCCAGCAGCTTGGACCCCGGTGGGACTGAAGCTTTCTTT. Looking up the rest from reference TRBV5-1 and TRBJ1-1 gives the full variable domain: KAGVTQTPRYLIKTRGQQVTLSCSPISGHRSVSWYQQTPGQGLQFLFEYFSETQRNKGNFPGRFSGRQFSNSRSEMNVSTLELGDSALYLCASSLDPGGTEAFFGQGTRLTVV.

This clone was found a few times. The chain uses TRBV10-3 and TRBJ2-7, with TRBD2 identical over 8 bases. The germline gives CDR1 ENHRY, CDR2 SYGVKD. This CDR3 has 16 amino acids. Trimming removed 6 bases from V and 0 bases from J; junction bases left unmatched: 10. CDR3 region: CAISERLARSSYEQYF. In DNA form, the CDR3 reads TGTGCCATCAGCGAACGACTAGCGCGAAGCTCCTACGAGCAGTACTTC.

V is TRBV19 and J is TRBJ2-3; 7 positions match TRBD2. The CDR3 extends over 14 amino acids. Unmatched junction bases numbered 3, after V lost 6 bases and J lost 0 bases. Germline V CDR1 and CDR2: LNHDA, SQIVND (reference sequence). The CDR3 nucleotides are TGTGCCAGTAGCTCTAGCGGAAGCACAGATACGCAGTATTTT. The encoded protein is CASSSSGSTDTQYF.

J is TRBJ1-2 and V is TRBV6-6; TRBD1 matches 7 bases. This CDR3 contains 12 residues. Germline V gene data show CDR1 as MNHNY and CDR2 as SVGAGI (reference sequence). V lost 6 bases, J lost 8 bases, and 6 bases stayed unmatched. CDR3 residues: CASRQGDGGYTF. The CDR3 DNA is TGTGCCAGCAGGCAGGGGGACGGAGGCTACACCTTC.